This paragraph reports one TCR beta chain. Germline V gene data show CDR1 as MNHNS and CDR2 as SASEGT. The CDR3 is made up of 11 amino acids. Deletions cut 3 bases from V and 10 bases from J, with 9 bases between. The data originate from a study of blood T cell repertoires in COVID-19. Across the study: T cells, B-cell-depleted T cells, or PBMCs provided the cDNA or gDNA that served as material.

Original methodology: Scientists estimated how many nucleated cells there were by amplifying reference gene primers. The assay was immunoSEQ multiplex PCR, and TCRdb's table has in-frame clones only and misses some. Clone size and the V and J calls come from that table; the DNA yielded D and trimming. The sample contains 250,000 or so clones, about 88% of which appear only once. The TCR was taken from a man aged 25 to 45 with active or convalescent COVID-19. The source material was peripheral blood. The J gene is TRBJ1-1, the V gene TRBV6-1; D may be TRBD1 (6 bases). In DNA, the CDR3 is TGTGCCAGCAGTGAGGCAGGGGTAGCTTTCTTT. Translated, it gives CASSEAGVAFF.